The entry below describes one T cell receptor (beta chain). Which antigen it targets is not known. No base-level quality is on record; no much larger clone is a single base apart. TCRbeta CDR3 regions were amplified from genomic DNA using the immunoSEQ Assay, a bias-controlled multiplex PCR. The original methods were these. Nucleated cell counts per sample were estimated from amplification of reference gene primers within the assay. To quantify the absolute abundance of each unique TCRbeta CDR3 rearrangement, sequence reads were collapsed and filtered. For each sample, productive Simpson clonality was calculated as the square root of Simpson's diversity index across productive rearrangements. Imported from immuneACCESS, the table was reduced by TCRdb to in-frame sequences with V and J called. These copies leave out some clones; in studies compared against another copy, an unresolved V gene accounts for under half, and the cause of the remainder is not known. The V and J calls and the clone size are those of that table, but D and trimming were determined from the DNA. Within this sample are 200,000 to 300,000 clones, with 84% of them counted one time only. The ten largest account for under 4.5% of the sample.

The collaborating institutions used their own protocols to collect whole blood in K2EDTA tubes. For TCRbeta analysis, collaborators shipped samples as frozen whole blood, isolated PBMCs, or DNA extracted from either of those sample types. The sample belongs to a study of blood T cell repertoires in COVID-19 (dated by TCRdb to 2018 to 2021). Study-level background: Samples covering the acute and convalescent phases of COVID-19 were provided by collaborators in the United States, Italy and Spain. The repertoires were released in a freely available public database intended as a resource for research on the immune response to SARS-CoV-2. Where HLA class I and class II types were available, the types were taken from metadata supplied by the sample provider, not from assay-based typing. A de-identified subject ID, COVID-19 status, age in years and sex were almost always included in the sample metadata. The samples were drawn from two sources: the first 160 participants of the ongoing ImmuneRACE study, and over 1,000 subjects contributed by 6 global collaborators. The material from the prospective study consisted of cDNA or gDNA derived from T cells, B-cell-depleted T cells, or PBMCs. The dataset comprised deeply sampled blood TCRbeta repertoires from subjects exposed to, actively infected with, or recovered from COVID-19.

General findings and caveats noted by the study authors: How much clinical and demographic metadata was included differed by source and by participant, and the metadata was provided uncurated.

The CDR3 runs 14 residues from the cysteine to the phenylalanine. Only the CDR3 region is kept as DNA, spanning 42 bases read in frame from base 1. CDR1 LNHDA and CDR2 SQIVND are derived from the germline V gene (reference sequence). V and J are trimmed by 10 bases and 0 bases, and the gene matches miss 5 bases of the junction. Rearrangement joined TRBV19 to TRBJ2-2; 7 bases in the junction line up with TRBD1. Specimen: peripheral blood. This clonotype was obtained from a man aged 50 to 60 with acute or convalescent COVID-19. CDR3 region: CAIGGQTNTGELFF. The sequence in DNA is TGTGCCATAGGGGGACAGACGAACACCGGGGAGCTGTTTTTT.